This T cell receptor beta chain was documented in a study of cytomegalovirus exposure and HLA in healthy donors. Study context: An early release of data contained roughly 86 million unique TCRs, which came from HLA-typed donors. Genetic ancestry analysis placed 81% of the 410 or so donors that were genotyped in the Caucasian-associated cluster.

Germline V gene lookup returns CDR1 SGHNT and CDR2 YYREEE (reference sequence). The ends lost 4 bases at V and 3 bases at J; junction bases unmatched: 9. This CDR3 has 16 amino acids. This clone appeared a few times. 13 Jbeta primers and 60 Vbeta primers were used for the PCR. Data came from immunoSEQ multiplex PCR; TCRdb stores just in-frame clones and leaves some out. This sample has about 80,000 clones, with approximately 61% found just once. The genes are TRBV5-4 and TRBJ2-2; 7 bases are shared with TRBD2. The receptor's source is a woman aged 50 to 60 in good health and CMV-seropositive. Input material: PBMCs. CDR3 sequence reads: CASSPVGGGHTGELFF. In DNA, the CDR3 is TGTGCCAGCAGCCCCGTGGGCGGGGGTCACACCGGGGAGCTGTTTTTT.